Below, 32 T cell receptor beta chains from the same sample are listed, as sequenced in a study of cytomegalovirus exposure and HLA in healthy donors. TCRdb's table, derived via immunoSEQ multiplex PCR, lists solely in-frame clones and lacks some. The data show 150,000 or so clones, approximately 89% seen once. Material for sequencing was PBMCs. The receptor source for this set is a woman in her late teens or twenties in good health and CMV-seropositive.

V gene TRBV7-6 combines with J gene TRBJ1-1, with a weak D call TRBD1 (6 bases). Germline-derived CDR1 and CDR2 are SGHVS and FNYEAQ. V was shortened by 1 base and J by 3 bases, with 12 bases between the two germline ends. The CDR3 spans 15 residues. This chain's CDR3 is CASSLVTGSDTEAFF. CDR3 coding DNA: TGTGCCAGCAGCTTAGTGACAGGTTCCGACACTGAAGCTTTCTTT. Drawing the rest from reference TRBV7-6 and TRBJ1-1, the complete variable domain is GAGVSQSPRYKVTKRGQDVALRCDPISGHVSLYWYRQALGQGPEFLTYFNYEAQQDKSGLPNDRFSAERPEGSISTLTIQRTEQRDSAMYRCASSLVTGSDTEAFFGQGTRLTVV.

This clone was observed a few times. The chain has TRBV19 and TRBJ1-2, with 7 bases lining up with TRBD1. V lost 8 bases, J lost 5 bases, and 5 bases stayed unmatched. This CDR3 contains 12 residues. Germline loops: CDR1 LNHDA, CDR2 SQIVND (reference sequence). The CDR3 sequence: CASAGTEYGYTF. The CDR3 DNA sequence: TGTGCCAGTGCCGGGACAGAATATGGCTACACCTTC.

The rearrangement joins TRBV23-1 to TRBJ2-1; no definite D call. TRBV23-1 is an ORF, with its function uncertain. The germline V and J ends were trimmed by 2 bases and 4 bases, with 12 bases remaining between them. CDR3 length: 15 residues. The CDR3 loop is CASSQRAPVYNEQFF. As DNA, the CDR3 is TGCGCCAGCAGTCAAAGAGCCCCGGTTTACAATGAGCAGTTCTTC.

V usage is TRBV6-5 and J usage is TRBJ1-1; 7 bases fit TRBD1. CDR3 size: 13 residues. CDR1 and CDR2 (germline): MNHEY, SVGAGI. The ends lost 6 bases at V and 4 bases at J; junction bases unmatched: 5. The CDR3 here is CASSLGQITEAFF. Written as DNA, the CDR3 is TGTGCCAGCAGCCTGGGACAGATCACTGAAGCTTTCTTT.

With respect to this clone: A junction end diverges from the germline sequence, so it may reflect a read error. The V gene is TRBV7-2, the J gene TRBJ2-1, with 7 bases that match TRBD2. The CDR3 runs 16 residues. Germline assignment: CDR1 SGHTA and CDR2 FQGNSA. The CDR3 loop is CASSFPRGGGYNEQFF. CDR3 nucleotide sequence: TGTGCCAGCAGCTTCCCTAGGGGCGGGGGATACAACGAGCAGTTCTTC.

The chain carries TRBV12-5 and TRBJ1-2; 9 bases fit TRBD1. V gave up 4 bases and J gave up 4 bases; unmatched junction bases: 7. Per the germline V gene, CDR1 is LGHNT and CDR2 is FRNRAP. The CDR3 loop spans 15 amino acids. CDR3 sequence reads: CASGSTGGTGYGYTF. The CDR3 DNA reads TGTGCTAGTGGTTCCACAGGGGGCACTGGCTATGGCTACACCTTC.

The genes are TRBV11-2 and TRBJ2-6; TRBD1 matches at 7 bases. Germline V lookup: CDR1 SGHAT, CDR2 FQNNGV. Unmatched junction bases numbered 6, after V lost 5 bases and J lost 2 bases. This CDR3 is built from 16 residues. The chain's CDR3 is CASSPITGAGANVLTF. The CDR3 region has the DNA TGTGCCAGCAGCCCCATCACAGGGGCTGGGGCCAACGTCCTGACTTTC.

This clone appeared once. The chain has TRBV19 and TRBJ1-2; D may be TRBD1 (5 bases). This CDR3 is 13 amino acids long. V dropped 9 bases and J dropped 5 bases, with 16 bases sitting between them. In germline, CDR1 is LNHDA, CDR2 SQIVND (reference sequence). The CDR3 region has the DNA TGTGCCAGCCGAAACCCCCAGGGTTATGGCTACACCTTC. It is translated as CASRNPQGYGYTF.

This chain joins TRBV6-6 and TRBJ2-7; 7 nucleotides agree with TRBD1. Per the germline V gene, CDR1 is MNHNY and CDR2 is SVGAGI (reference sequence). The CDR3 is 16 amino acids. J lost 3 bases, V lost 4 bases, and 12 bases had no gene match. CDR3 in DNA: TGTGCCAGCAGTTTCGAACAGGGGAGCGGCTACTACGAGCAGTACTTC. It specifies CASSFEQGSGYYEQYF.

The J gene is TRBJ2-7, the V gene TRBV4-1; D is possibly TRBD2 (7 bases). The CDR3 length is 13 residues. Per germline, CDR1 MGHRA and CDR2 YSYEKL. With 4 bases removed from V and 7 bases from J, the gap between germline ends came to 14 bases. The CDR3 nucleotides read TGCGCCAGCAGCCCGGCGGGGGCCAGGGAGCAGTACTTC. Translation gives CASSPAGAREQYF.

The J gene is TRBJ1-1, the V gene TRBV5-1; 11 bases agree with TRBD1. Germline lookup yields CDR1 SGHRS and CDR2 YFSETQ. This CDR3 region has 14 residues. The V segment lost 6 bases and the J segment 2 bases; nucleotides outside the gene matches: 3. This CDR3 reads CASKRTGGNTEAFF. As DNA, the CDR3 is TGCGCCAGCAAAAGGACAGGGGGCAACACTGAAGCTTTCTTT.

The chain recombines TRBV27 with TRBJ2-5; D possibly corresponds to TRBD2 (5 bases). The CDR3 is 15 residues long. Germline CDR1 is MNHEY and CDR2 is SMNVEV (reference sequence). V lost 6 bases and J lost 0, with 14 bases in between. The CDR3 region has the DNA TGTGCCAGCAGAGGTCCCCGCGGGTACCAAGAGACCCAGTACTTC. Translation gives CASRGPRGYQETQYF.

This clone occurred once. CDR3 DNA sequence: TGTGCCAGCTCACCACTTCCCAGACACTTAGCCAAAAACATTCAGTACTTC. This gives the protein CASSPLPRHLAKNIQYF. The gene calls are TRBV18 and TRBJ2-4, with D hard to call. V lost 1 base to trimming and J lost 0 bases, with 13 bases between them. The germline V gene encodes CDR1 KGHSH and CDR2 LQKENI. The CDR3 is made up of 17 amino acids.

The V and J genes are TRBV4-1 and TRBJ1-2; 7 bases align to TRBD1. Germline loops: CDR1 MGHRA, CDR2 YSYEKL. Losses at the gene ends were 0 bases for V and 8 bases for J; bases not matched to a gene: 9. The CDR3 has 15 residues. CDR3 sequence: CASSQDHGTGVGYTF. In DNA form, the CDR3 reads TGCGCCAGCAGCCAAGATCACGGAACAGGGGTCGGCTACACCTTC.

The chain joins TRBV23-1 to TRBJ2-3, with D perhaps matching TRBD2 (7 bases). TRBV23-1 is treated as an ORF (open reading frame) with a function not yet certain. Trimming removed 1 base at V and 5 bases at J, with 13 bases between. The CDR3 runs to 15 residues. CDR3: CASSQFLGGRDTQYF. In DNA form, the CDR3 reads TGCGCCAGCAGTCAATTCCTGGGGGGGCGAGATACGCAGTATTTT.

The V gene is TRBV9, the J gene TRBJ1-6; D remains ambiguous. There are 17 residues in the CDR3. Germline values: CDR1 SGDLS, CDR2 YYNGEE. The V end was cut by 0 bases, the J end by 8 bases, with 18 bases between. CDR3 region: CASSVAPETSRDSPLHF. Written as DNA, the CDR3 is TGTGCCAGCAGCGTAGCCCCGGAAACCTCGAGGGATTCACCCCTCCACTTT.

The chain has TRBV5-1 and TRBJ2-5; D is perhaps TRBD2 (5 bases). Germline V lookup: CDR1 SGHRS, CDR2 YFSETQ. This CDR3 comprises 17 residues. Trimming stripped 5 bases from V and 4 bases from J, with 24 bases between. The CDR3 reads CASSPSGNIARGETQYF. Written as DNA, the CDR3 is TGCGCCAGCAGTCCGTCCGGGAATATTGCGAGAGGAGAGACCCAGTACTTC.

The rearrangement joins TRBV9 to TRBJ2-5; a weak D match, TRBD2 (6 bases). Germline CDR1 SGDLS, CDR2 YYNGEE. Trimming cost V 3 bases and J 1 base, with 19 bases left between them. This CDR3 has 17 amino acids. Here the CDR3 DNA reads TGTGCCAGCAGCGGCCAAGACAGTCCCGGGGGCCAAGAGACCCAGTACTTC. Translation gives CASSGQDSPGGQETQYF.

This clone came up once. This chain uses TRBV10-3 with TRBJ1-5, with D unclear. The V and J ends lost 2 bases and 4 bases respectively, with 9 bases between them. Germline-derived CDR1 and CDR2 are ENHRY and SYGVKD. This CDR3 is 14 amino acids long. The DNA for the CDR3 is TGTGCCATCAGTGAGGTCGCGGGGAATCAGCCCCAGCATTTT. Amino acids: CAISEVAGNQPQHF.

The V and J genes are TRBV5-1 and TRBJ1-5; possible D gene TRBD1, 5 bases. Germline V lookup: CDR1 SGHRS, CDR2 YFSETQ. The CDR3 is 13 residues long. V lost 0 bases, J lost 7 bases, and 8 bases lay in between. CDR3 loop: CASSLEGAQPQHF. CDR3 DNA: TGCGCCAGCAGCTTGGAAGGGGCCCAGCCCCAGCATTTT. Supplemented by reference TRBV5-1 and TRBJ1-5, the full variable domain reads KAGVTQTPRYLIKTRGQQVTLSCSPISGHRSVSWYQQTPGQGLQFLFEYFSETQRNKGNFPGRFSGRQFSNSRSEMNVSTLELGDSALYLCASSLEGAQPQHFGDGTRLSIL.

The chain couples TRBV11-2 to TRBJ1-5, with unresolved D. The CDR3 contains 13 residues. CDR1 is SGHAT and CDR2 is FQNNGV in the germline V gene. Trimming took off 0 bases at V and 4 bases at J, with 4 bases between the two ends. CDR3 DNA sequence: TGTGCCAGCAGCTTAGACAGGAATCAGCCCCAGCATTTT. It encodes CASSLDRNQPQHF.

This clone has just one count. The J gene is TRBJ2-1, the V gene TRBV4-2; 9 nucleotides agree with TRBD2. This CDR3 spans 16 amino acids. The V and J ends lost 4 bases and 8 bases, in that order; junction bases with no gene match: 12. Germline V gene lookup returns CDR1 LGHNA and CDR2 YNFKEQ. CDR3 coding DNA: TGTGCCAGCAGCCCCGAACTGGGGACTAGCTGGCATGAGCAGTTCTTC. Protein product: CASSPELGTSWHEQFF.

The sample holds one count of this clone. This sequence joins TRBV11-3 and TRBJ2-5; D is possibly TRBD1 (6 bases). The V and J ends lost 4 bases and 3 bases respectively, with 15 bases between them. This CDR3 has 15 residues. Germline values: CDR1 SGHNT, CDR2 YENEEA. DNA for the CDR3: TGTGCCAGCAGCTCTCAATGGGACATAGAAGAGACCCAGTACTTC. Its protein is CASSSQWDIEETQYF.

The chain uses TRBV30 and TRBJ1-6; D is perhaps TRBD1 (5 bases). Germline CDR1 reads GTSNPN; CDR2 reads SVGIG (reference sequence). The V and J ends lost 1 base and 6 bases respectively, with 10 bases between them. This CDR3 has 14 amino acids. The CDR3 is CAWSGGLTNSPLHF. The CDR3 DNA reads as TGTGCCTGGAGTGGGGGACTGACTAATTCACCCCTCCACTTT.

V usage is TRBV5-6 and J usage is TRBJ1-3; D remains ambiguous. The CDR3 has 14 amino acids. Germline loops: CDR1 SGHDT, CDR2 YYEEEE. Trimming removed 4 bases from V and 8 bases from J, with 16 bases in between. The CDR3 protein is CASSLSEVMHTIYF. The CDR3 bases are TGTGCCAGCAGCCTCTCGGAGGTGATGCACACCATATATTTT. Full variable domain (remainder filled in from reference TRBV5-6 and TRBJ1-3): DAGVTQSPTHLIKTRGQQVTLRCSPKSGHDTVSWYQQALGQGPQFIFQYYEEEERQRGNFPDRFSGHQFPNYSSELNVNALLLGDSALYLCASSLSEVMHTIYFGEGSWLTVV.

CDR3 residues: CASGLHSTGSTEAFF. The CDR3 DNA is TGTGCCAGCGGATTACATTCGACAGGGTCCACTGAAGCTTTCTTT. The rearrangement uses TRBV19 and TRBJ1-1; TRBD1 agrees at 7 bases. The V and J ends lost 9 bases and 4 bases, in that order; junction bases with no gene match: 14. The CDR3 is 15 amino acids. In germline, CDR1 is LNHDA, CDR2 SQIVND (reference sequence).

The J gene is TRBJ2-1, the V gene TRBV7-2; 12 positions agree with TRBD2. Germline V gene lookup returns CDR1 SGHTA and CDR2 FQGNSA. J was trimmed by 9 bases and V by 8 bases; bases with no gene match: 14. This CDR3 comprises 16 residues. The CDR3 DNA is TGTGCCAGCCCCCACGGGCTAGCGGGGGGGCTTGGTGAGCAGTTCTTC. Its protein is CASPHGLAGGLGEQFF.

The J gene is TRBJ2-5, the V gene TRBV2; D is uncertain. This CDR3 contains 14 residues. Trimming took 7 bases from V and 2 from J, leaving 14 bases between them. Per the germline V gene, CDR1 is SNHLY and CDR2 is FYNNEI. CDR3 loop: CASTLIAGQETQYF. In DNA form, the CDR3 reads TGTGCCAGCACTCTGATTGCCGGTCAAGAGACCCAGTACTTC.

The rearrangement uses TRBV7-9 and TRBJ2-1, with 9 bases that match TRBD1. Germline assignment: CDR1 SEHNR and CDR2 FQNEAQ (reference sequence). The CDR3 consists of 16 residues. Trimming cost V 1 base and J 5 bases; bases outside gene matches: 6. The CDR3 region is CASSLDGTGRNNEQFF. The DNA for the CDR3 is TGTGCCAGCAGCTTAGACGGGACAGGGAGGAACAATGAGCAGTTCTTC.

This clone was observed a single time. V and J are TRBV5-1 and TRBJ2-7; no reliable D call. Trimming removed 0 bases from V and 2 bases from J, with 9 bases in between. Looked up from germline, CDR1 is SGHRS and CDR2 is YFSETQ. This CDR3 spans 14 amino acids. CDR3 loop: CASSLEEIPYEQYF. CDR3 coding DNA: TGCGCCAGCAGCTTGGAGGAGATCCCCTACGAGCAGTACTTC. The whole variable domain, filled in from reference TRBV5-1 and TRBJ2-7, reads KAGVTQTPRYLIKTRGQQVTLSCSPISGHRSVSWYQQTPGQGLQFLFEYFSETQRNKGNFPGRFSGRQFSNSRSEMNVSTLELGDSALYLCASSLEEIPYEQYFGPGTRLTVT.

This clone was detected a few times. J is TRBJ2-3 and V is TRBV10-3; 10 bases line up with TRBD1. The CDR3 contains 14 residues. Looked up from germline, CDR1 is ENHRY and CDR2 is SYGVKD. V trimming: 6 bases; J trimming: 6 bases; junction bases outside the gene matches: 6. The chain's CDR3 is CAISPTGGEDTQYF. The DNA of the CDR3 is TGTGCCATCAGCCCGACAGGGGGCGAGGATACGCAGTATTTT.

The rearrangement links TRBV6-5 to TRBJ2-1, with D possibly matching TRBD2 (6 bases). The CDR3 length is 15 residues. Germline lookup yields CDR1 MNHEY and CDR2 SVGAGI. V was pared by 6 bases and J by 1 base, with 13 bases between. The CDR3 loop reads CASSPVGGSYNEQFF. CDR3 nucleotide sequence: TGTGCCAGCAGCCCGGTGGGGGGATCCTACAATGAGCAGTTCTTC.